This T cell receptor (beta chain) was documented in a study of cytomegalovirus exposure and HLA in healthy donors (dated by TCRdb to 2017 to 2019). General notes on the study: According to a later analysis, one platform produced both the 110 or so validation repertoires and the 720 or so repertoires of the first cohort. The study aimed to test whether cataloging public T cell receptors could reveal signatures of past pathogen exposure. In addition to the first cohort of 650 to 800 subjects, a separate validation cohort of 120 different subjects was used. High-throughput TCR immunosequencing, statistical association of individual TCRs with disease status, and machine learning were combined to predict cytomegalovirus infection status. Beyond this particular receptor, the publication reports: In a later analysis, TCRs clustered in the first cohort were found to also tend to co-occur in the 120 or so validation repertoires, with 94% of cluster scores above 0. A few of the identified cytomegalovirus-associated TCR beta chains were confirmed in vitro to be specific for cytomegalovirus antigens. The classifier was reported to diagnose cytomegalovirus status with high specificity and sensitivity in both the original and validation cohorts. The validation cohort had no HLA typing available for a later analysis, so co-occurrence within that cohort was assessed over all 130 or so repertoires. While some public TCRs were present in many individuals, most TCR sequences turned up only very rarely across donors. According to the authors, the approach could potentially be generalized to other disease states and immunological phenotypes. The study gave a list of over 150 TCR beta chains associated with cytomegalovirus.

Points on this clone: There is no known antigen for this receptor. Per-nucleotide qualities are absent, and no much larger clonotype sits a single base away.

The CDR3, cysteine through phenylalanine, is 17 amino acids long. Only the CDR3 DNA stays, 51 bases, in frame from base 1. CDR1 and CDR2, per the germline V gene, are SGHDT and YYEEEE. From V the trimming removes 5 bases and from J it removes 9 bases, while the gene matches leave 16 bases of the junction unaccounted for. The donors belonged to the validation cohort of around 110 subjects, which was separate from the roughly 670-subject first cohort. Library preparation employed the immunoSEQ multiplex PCR assay. The original pipeline was this. To diagnose cytomegalovirus status from the catalog of TCR beta chain sequences, a statistical classification framework was built. In TCRdb, the immuneACCESS table is reduced to in-frame sequences with V and J assigned. These tables do not hold every clone; where another copy was compared, an unresolved V gene accounts for under half, and the others remain unexplained. V and J calls and clone size are given by that table; D and trimming were obtained from the DNA. The sample records about 150,000 clones, less than 90% of which are singletons. The ten most abundant clones make up approximately 20% of the sample.

The sequence came from a man aged 18 to 30 in good health and CMV-seropositive. Recombination joined TRBV5-6 with TRBJ2-1, and 11 junction bases match TRBD2. The sample consisted of PBMCs. DNA sequence: TGTGCCAGCAGGTCACCCCCCCCCACTAGCGGGAGAGGTGAGCAGTTCTTC. This codes for CASRSPPPTSGRGEQFF.